This is a list of T cell receptor beta chains from one sample in a study of response to subunit inactivated influenza vaccine. In TCRdb, the RT-PCR reads were re-called with MiXCR into one record per CDR3 protein. The profile shows 650,000 to 800,000 distinct CDR3 sequences, 14% of them singletons. Sample: PBMCs from blood, taken 14 days before vaccination. The receptors were sampled from a man aged 50 or older who received an inactivated influenza vaccine. The CDR3 runs from the conserved cysteine through the conserved F or W.

v_gene: TRBV5-1; CDR3aa: CASSLGQAWSEAFF
v_gene: TRBV29-1; CDR3aa: CSATPGQGGTQYF
v_gene: TRBV6-2/TRBV6-3; CDR3aa: CASSYARTREETQYF
v_gene: TRBV2; CDR3aa: CASRATTGDQETQYF
v_gene: TRBV11-1; CDR3aa: CASTPREEETQYF
v_gene: TRBV6-2/TRBV6-3; CDR3aa: CASSYERSGAQPQHF
v_gene: TRBV29-1; CDR3aa: CSVRGQGDHQPQHF
v_gene: TRBV7-8; CDR3aa: CASSLAQLSGANVLTF
v_gene: TRBV29-1; CDR3aa: CSARWRGGDLNDLNQETQYF
v_gene: TRBV4-3; CDR3aa: CASSLRLRGNNEQFF
v_gene: TRBV27; CDR3aa: CASSLIPITDTQYF
v_gene: TRBV20-1; CDR3aa: CSARGSPGTQYF
v_gene: TRBV7-9; CDR3aa: CATHRGEPGELFF
v_gene: TRBV4-2; CDR3aa: CASSQQQVRSSNEKLFF
v_gene: TRBV7-6; CDR3aa: CASSLSEAGNFYEQYF
v_gene: TRBV21-1; CDR3aa: CASSKLRTSDNEQFF
v_gene: TRBV4-3; CDR3aa: CASSQEIRAGANVLTF
v_gene: TRBV9; CDR3aa: CASSPHPAGATYEQYF
v_gene: TRBV5-1; CDR3aa: CASSWSQTHTGELFF
v_gene: TRBV5-5; CDR3aa: CASSSASGILDTQYF
v_gene: TRBV2; CDR3aa: CASSATSGISYNEQFF
v_gene: TRBV4-3; CDR3aa: CASSQTQGALSYEQYF
v_gene: TRBV7-3; CDR3aa: CASSLQVFDEQFF
v_gene: TRBV7-9; CDR3aa: CASSEGWRTEQFF